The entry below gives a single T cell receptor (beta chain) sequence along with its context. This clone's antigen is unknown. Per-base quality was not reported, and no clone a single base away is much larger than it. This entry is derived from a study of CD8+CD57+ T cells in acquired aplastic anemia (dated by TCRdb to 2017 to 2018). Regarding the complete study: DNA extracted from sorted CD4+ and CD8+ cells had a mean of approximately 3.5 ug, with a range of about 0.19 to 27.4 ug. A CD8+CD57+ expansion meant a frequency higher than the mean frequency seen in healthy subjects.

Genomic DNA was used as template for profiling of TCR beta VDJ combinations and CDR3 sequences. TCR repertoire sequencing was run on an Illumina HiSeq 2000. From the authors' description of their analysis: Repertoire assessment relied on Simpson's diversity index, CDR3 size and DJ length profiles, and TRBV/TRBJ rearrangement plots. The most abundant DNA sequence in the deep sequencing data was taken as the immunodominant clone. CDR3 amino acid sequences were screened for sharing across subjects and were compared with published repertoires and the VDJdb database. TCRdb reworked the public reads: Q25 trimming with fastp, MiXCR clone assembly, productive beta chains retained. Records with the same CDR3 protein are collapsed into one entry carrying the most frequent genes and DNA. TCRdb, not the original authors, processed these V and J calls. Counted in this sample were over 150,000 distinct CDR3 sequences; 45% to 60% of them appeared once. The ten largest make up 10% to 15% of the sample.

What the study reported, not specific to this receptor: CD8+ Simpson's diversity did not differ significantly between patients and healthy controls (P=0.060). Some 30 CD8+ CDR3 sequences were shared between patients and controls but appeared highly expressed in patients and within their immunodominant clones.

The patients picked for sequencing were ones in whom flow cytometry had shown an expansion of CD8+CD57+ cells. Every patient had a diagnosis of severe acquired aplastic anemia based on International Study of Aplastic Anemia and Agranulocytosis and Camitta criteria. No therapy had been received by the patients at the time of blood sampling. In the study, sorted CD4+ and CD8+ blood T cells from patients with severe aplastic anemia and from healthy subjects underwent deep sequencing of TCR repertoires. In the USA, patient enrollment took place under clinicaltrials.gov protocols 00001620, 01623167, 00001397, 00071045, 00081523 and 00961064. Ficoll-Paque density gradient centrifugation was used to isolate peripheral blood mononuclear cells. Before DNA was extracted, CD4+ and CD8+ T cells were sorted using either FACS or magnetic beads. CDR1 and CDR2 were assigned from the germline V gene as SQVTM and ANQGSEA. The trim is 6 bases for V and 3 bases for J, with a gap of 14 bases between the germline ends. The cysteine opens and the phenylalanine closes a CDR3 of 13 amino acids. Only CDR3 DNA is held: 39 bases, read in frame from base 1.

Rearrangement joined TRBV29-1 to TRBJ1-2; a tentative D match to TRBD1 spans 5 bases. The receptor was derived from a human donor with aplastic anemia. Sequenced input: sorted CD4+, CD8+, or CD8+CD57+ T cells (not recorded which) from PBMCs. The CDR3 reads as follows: CSVRQRPDYGYTF. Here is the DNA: TGCAGCGTGAGACAGAGACCAGACTATGGCTACACCTTC.